Below, 32 T cell receptor beta chains from the same sample are listed, as sequenced in a study of cytomegalovirus exposure and HLA in healthy donors. The data were produced by immunoSEQ multiplex PCR, yet TCRdb's version contains in-frame clones alone and is incomplete. The data hold approximately 160,000 clones, with 85% observed a single time. Sequencing was carried out using PBMCs. The receptors were sampled from a man in his thirties or forties in good health and CMV-seropositive.

The CDR3 coding sequence is TGTGCCAGCAGTTCGCTGACACGTTACGAGCAGTACTTC. This codes for CASSSLTRYEQYF. The V gene is TRBV27, the J gene TRBJ2-7; D uncertain. Looked up from germline, CDR1 is MNHEY and CDR2 is SMNVEV (reference sequence). The length of the CDR3 is 13 residues. Trimming stripped 4 bases from V and 4 bases from J, with 11 bases between.

V gene TRBV10-3 combines with J gene TRBJ2-2, with 8 bases lining up with TRBD1. Germline loops: CDR1 ENHRY, CDR2 SYGVKD. After removal of 6 bases from V and 6 bases from J, the junction contained 3 bases not matched to a gene. This CDR3 is 13 amino acids long. This CDR3 reads CAIRPQGAGELFF. The CDR3 region has the DNA TGTGCCATCAGACCACAGGGGGCCGGGGAGCTGTTTTTT.

This sequence joins TRBV6-1 and TRBJ2-5; 8 bases line up with TRBD1. V dropped 2 bases and J dropped 5; count of bases not matched to a gene: 7. Germline values: CDR1 MNHNS, CDR2 SASEGT. The CDR3 length is 15 residues. In DNA form, the CDR3 reads TGTGCCAGCAGTGAATATCAGGGGGCAGGGGAGACCCAGTACTTC. It encodes CASSEYQGAGETQYF.

V is TRBV15 and J is TRBJ2-7, with TRBD2 matching 10 bases. The CDR3 is made up of 16 amino acids. V gave up 0 bases and J gave up 3 bases; unmatched junction bases: 5. CDR1 is LNHNV, CDR2 YYDKDF, per germline (reference sequence). The CDR3 region is CATSRDNKRGGYEQYF. The DNA for the CDR3 is TGTGCCACCAGCAGAGATAATAAGCGGGGGGGCTACGAGCAGTACTTC.

As for this clone: Germline and junction disagree at one end, which may indicate a read error. The chain uses TRBV7-7 and TRBJ2-3; D ambiguous. Germline V CDR1 and CDR2: SSHAT, FNYEAQ (reference sequence). CDR3 size: 16 residues. In DNA, the CDR3 is TGTGCTAGCAGCCCGAAATATGGCCCGTCCACAGATACGCAGTATTTT. This sequence encodes CASSPKYGPSTDTQYF.

The gene calls are TRBV4-1 and TRBJ1-5, with 7 bases that match TRBD1. Germline V gene data show CDR1 as MGHRA and CDR2 as YSYEKL. J gave up 7 bases and V 3 bases, and 12 bases lay outside the gene matches. The CDR3 is 16 residues long. CDR3 DNA: TGCGCCAGCAGCCACCCCGAAGGAGGGGGCAGACAGCCCCAGCATTTT. Translation gives CASSHPEGGGRQPQHF.

The chain recombines TRBV19 with TRBJ2-7, with 8 bases that match TRBD1. The CDR3 extends over 14 amino acids. Per the germline V gene, CDR1 is LNHDA and CDR2 is SQIVND (reference sequence). V was clipped by 5 bases and J by 3 bases; unmatched bases: 6. The CDR3 region is CASSWTGPSYEQYF. The CDR3 DNA reads as TGTGCCAGTAGTTGGACAGGGCCGAGCTACGAGCAGTACTTC.

This clone has only one observation. Other nucleotide sequences in the sample specify the same CDR3. This chain joins TRBV30 and TRBJ1-1, with 10 positions matching TRBD1. V dropped 5 bases and J dropped 3; count of bases not matched to a gene: 3. The CDR3 loop spans 13 amino acids. From germline, CDR1 is GTSNPN and CDR2 SVGIG (reference sequence). CDR3 protein: CAWGDRGYTEAFF. CDR3 nucleotides: TGTGCCTGGGGGGACAGGGGATACACTGAAGCTTTCTTT.

The chain uses TRBV20-1 and TRBJ2-3, with a possible D match to TRBD1 (5 bases). Germline V CDR1 and CDR2: DFQATT, SNEGSKA (reference sequence). The germline V and J ends were trimmed by 3 bases and 5 bases, with 6 bases remaining between them. The CDR3 is made up of 11 amino acids. The CDR3, as DNA: TGCAGTGCTAGTCAGGGAGATACGCAGTATTTT. It codes for CSASQGDTQYF.

The chain has TRBV29-1 and TRBJ1-4, with D unclear. This CDR3 region has 13 residues. The germline gives CDR1 SQVTM, CDR2 ANQGSEA. Trimming removed 7 bases from V and 5 bases from J, with 14 bases in between. CDR3 amino acids: CSAVRGQNEKLFF. The CDR3 nucleotides are TGCAGCGCCGTTCGGGGTCAAAATGAAAAACTGTTTTTT.

This clone was detected only once. The chain links TRBV15 to TRBJ2-2; D is possibly TRBD1 (5 bases). The CDR3 has 17 amino acids. The V and J ends lost 0 bases and 4 bases respectively, with 15 bases between them. Germline lookup yields CDR1 LNHNV and CDR2 YYDKDF (reference sequence). The CDR3 protein is CATSRDRAAGLTGELFF. The CDR3 DNA reads TGTGCCACCAGCAGAGATCGGGCGGCAGGGCTCACCGGGGAGCTGTTTTTT. Full variable domain (outside the CDR3, taken from reference TRBV15 and TRBJ2-2): DAMVIQNPRYQVTQFGKPVTLSCSQTLNHNVMYWYQQKSSQAPKLLFHYYDKDFNNEADTPDNFQSRRPNTSFCFLDIRSPGLGDTAMYLCATSRDRAAGLTGELFFGEGSRLTVL.

As DNA, the CDR3 is TGTGCCAGCAGCTTAGCAGGCGGCGGGGGGGCCGAGCAGTACTTC. Amino acid sequence: CASSLAGGGGAEQYF. The V and J genes are TRBV7-6 and TRBJ2-7; TRBD2 aligns across 9 bases. The germline CDR1 and CDR2 sequences are SGHVS and FNYEAQ. Trimming cost V 0 bases and J 6 bases; bases outside gene matches: 6. The CDR3 has 15 amino acids.

This clone was counted a single time. This chain uses TRBV4-3 with TRBJ2-1; D possibly corresponds to TRBD2 (6 bases). CDR1 and CDR2 (germline): LGHNA, YSLEER. V was clipped by 4 bases and J by 4 bases, with 14 bases between them. This CDR3 contains 15 residues. Written as DNA, the CDR3 is TGCGCCAGCAGCCGGTACATCGGGGGTTACAATGAGCAGTTCTTC. Translated, it gives CASSRYIGGYNEQFF.

V and J are TRBV27 and TRBJ2-7; TRBD1 agrees at 8 bases. Germline V gene data show CDR1 as MNHEY and CDR2 as SMNVEV (reference sequence). This CDR3 region has 16 residues. V lost 0 bases, J lost 0 bases, and 4 bases stayed unmatched. CDR3 bases: TGTGCCAGCAGTTTATCCCCCGGGACAGGCTCCTACGAGCAGTACTTC. This gives the protein CASSLSPGTGSYEQYF.

Written as DNA, the CDR3 is TGCGCCAGCAGCTGGCCGCCAGGCATGAACACTGAAGCTTTCTTT. Translating it yields CASSWPPGMNTEAFF. The chain joins TRBV5-1 to TRBJ1-1, with unresolved D. V lost 3 bases, J lost 0 bases, and 12 bases lay in between. This CDR3 is built from 15 residues. Germline V CDR1 and CDR2: SGHRS, YFSETQ.

The rearrangement links TRBV25-1 to TRBJ2-7; 11 nucleotides align to TRBD1. Germline V gene lookup returns CDR1 MGHDK and CDR2 SYGVNS. V was clipped by 3 bases and J by 5 bases; unmatched bases: 3. The CDR3 covers 14 residues. The CDR3 DNA is TGTGCCAGCAGTGAGGGGACAGGGGGAGACGAGCAGTACTTC. It translates to CASSEGTGGDEQYF.

This chain uses TRBV5-1 with TRBJ2-3, with TRBD1 identical over 7 bases. The ends lost 5 bases at V and 6 bases at J; junction bases unmatched: 12. Per germline, CDR1 SGHRS and CDR2 YFSETQ. CDR3 length: 15 residues. CDR3 nucleotide sequence: TGCGCCAGCAGGGGGGACAGTTCCTGGGCGGATACGCAGTATTTT. Amino acid sequence: CASRGDSSWADTQYF. Full variable domain (rest looked up from reference TRBV5-1 and TRBJ2-3): KAGVTQTPRYLIKTRGQQVTLSCSPISGHRSVSWYQQTPGQGLQFLFEYFSETQRNKGNFPGRFSGRQFSNSRSEMNVSTLELGDSALYLCASRGDSSWADTQYFGPGTRLTVL.

The rearrangement uses TRBV10-3 and TRBJ1-2; 7 bases agree with TRBD1. CDR3 size: 15 residues. Germline-derived CDR1 and CDR2 are ENHRY and SYGVKD. V was pared by 0 bases and J by 6 bases, with 7 bases of the junction left unmatched. Written as DNA, the CDR3 is TGTGCCATCAGTGAGTCGAAGGGCAGGGGGGATGGCTACACCTTC. It is translated as CAISESKGRGDGYTF.

This chain connects TRBV5-1 to TRBJ1-1; D might be TRBD1 (5 bases). This CDR3 comprises 14 residues. The germline CDR1 and CDR2 sequences are SGHRS and YFSETQ. V lost 0 bases to trimming and J lost 8 bases, with 14 bases between them. In nucleotides, the CDR3 is TGCGCCAGCAGCTTGGAGCAGGGTCGCTTCGAAGCTTTCTTT. Encoded protein: CASSLEQGRFEAFF.

In its sample, this clone was seen once. The chain combines TRBV11-2 with TRBJ2-2; weak D call: TRBD2 (6 bases). V lost 0 bases to trimming and J lost 1 base, with 12 bases between them. CDR1 and CDR2 (germline): SGHAT, FQNNGV. This CDR3 spans 17 amino acids. In DNA form, the CDR3 reads TGTGCCAGCAGCTTAGATCCGGGACTGGAGAACACCGGGGAGCTGTTTTTT. This encodes CASSLDPGLENTGELFF.

This rearrangement joins TRBV7-2 to TRBJ2-7; 9 bases fit TRBD2. V trimming: 1 base; J trimming: 2 bases; junction bases outside the gene matches: 3. Germline V gene lookup returns CDR1 SGHTA and CDR2 FQGNSA. The CDR3 has 15 residues. CDR3: CASSLGAGGTYEQYF. As DNA, the CDR3 is TGTGCCAGCAGCTTAGGAGCGGGGGGTACCTACGAGCAGTACTTC.

The gene calls are TRBV4-1 and TRBJ2-2; 9 bases map to TRBD2. Germline V gives CDR1 MGHRA, CDR2 YSYEKL. V lost 2 bases to trimming and J lost 6 bases; unmatched junction nucleotides: 10. The CDR3 has 17 amino acids. CDR3 DNA sequence: TGCGCCAGCAGCCAAAAACTTAGCGGGGGTCAGGCCGGGGAGCTGTTTTTT. This codes for CASSQKLSGGQAGELFF.

The gene calls are TRBV27 and TRBJ2-7; TRBD1 agrees at 7 bases. The V and J ends lost 6 bases and 3 bases, in that order; junction bases with no gene match: 11. Germline loops: CDR1 MNHEY, CDR2 SMNVEV (reference sequence). This CDR3 spans 15 amino acids. The CDR3 loop reads CASRARTPGGYEQYF. In DNA, the CDR3 is TGTGCCAGCAGGGCGCGGACACCAGGGGGCTACGAGCAGTACTTC.

As for this clone: At one end the junction does not follow the germline gene, possibly because of a read error. This chain joins TRBV7-7 and TRBJ2-2; 13 bases match TRBD2. This CDR3 is built from 16 residues. Germline-derived CDR1 and CDR2 are SSHAT and FNYEAQ (reference sequence). CDR3 sequence (DNA): TGTGCTAGCAGCTCGACTAGCGGGGGGAAGACCGGGGAGCTGTTTTTT. Its protein is CASSSTSGGKTGELFF.

CDR3 nucleotide sequence: TGTGCCAGCAGACGGGGGGGCTCGACAGGGCCTAATGAAAAACTGTTTTTT. Translation gives CASRRGGSTGPNEKLFF. V and J are TRBV27 and TRBJ1-4, with 7 positions matching TRBD1. The CDR3 loop spans 17 amino acids. V shed 6 bases, J shed 3 bases, and the junction held 13 bases outside the gene matches. Germline CDR1 and CDR2: MNHEY and SMNVEV (reference sequence). The whole variable domain, filled in from reference TRBV27 and TRBJ1-4, reads EAQVTQNPRYLITVTGKKLTVTCSQNMNHEYMSWYRQDPGLGLRQIYYSMNVEVTDKGDVPEGYKVSRKEKRNFPLILESPSPNQTSLYFCASRRGGSTGPNEKLFFGSGTQLSVL.

The chain recombines TRBV7-6 with TRBJ2-7; TRBD1 agrees at 10 bases. This CDR3 region has 17 residues. The germline CDR1 and CDR2 sequences are SGHVS and FNYEAQ. With 3 bases clipped from V and 4 bases from J, the junction kept 12 bases outside the gene matches. This chain's CDR3 is CASSFSALGGQGYEQYF. The CDR3 DNA follows: TGTGCCAGCAGCTTCTCAGCCCTTGGGGGACAGGGGTACGAGCAGTACTTC.

The chain uses TRBV6-5 and TRBJ2-5; 11 bases map to TRBD2. CDR3 length: 16 amino acids. With 0 bases clipped from V and 5 bases from J, the junction kept 5 bases outside the gene matches. CDR1 MNHEY and CDR2 SVGAGI come from the germline V gene. The CDR3 DNA sequence: TGTGCCAGCAGTTACTCTAGCGGGGGGGGTTTGGAGACCCAGTACTTC. This translates into CASSYSSGGGLETQYF.

The genes are TRBV7-9 and TRBJ2-7; no firm D call. V lost 7 bases, J lost 2 bases, and 18 bases lay in between. The germline CDR1 and CDR2 sequences are SEHNR and FQNEAQ (reference sequence). The CDR3 length is 15 residues. CDR3 in DNA: TGTGCCAGCACCGTGATCATAACAGATACCTACGAGCAGTACTTC. Residues: CASTVIITDTYEQYF.

The rearrangement uses TRBV9 and TRBJ2-7; 11 nucleotides agree with TRBD2. The V segment lost 3 bases and the J segment 3 bases; nucleotides outside the gene matches: 5. The CDR3 sequence is 15 residues long. Germline loops: CDR1 SGDLS, CDR2 YYNGEE. DNA of the CDR3: TGTGCCAGCAGCGGAGGAGGGACTAGCGGCTACGAGCAGTACTTC. It yields the protein CASSGGGTSGYEQYF.

CDR3 bases: TGTGCAAGTCGCTTAGCCTGGCGGTCGACCTACGAGCAGTACTTC. Its translation is CASRLAWRSTYEQYF. The chain has TRBV12-2 and TRBJ2-7; the table's D call, TRBD2, was not checked against the DNA. TRBV12-2 is an annotated pseudogene. The CDR3 contains 15 residues.

Only one count was recorded for this clone. The chain has TRBV4-1 and TRBJ2-5, with D perhaps matching TRBD1 (6 bases). This CDR3 has 14 residues. V was clipped by 4 bases and J by 4 bases, with 13 bases between them. In germline, CDR1 is MGHRA, CDR2 YSYEKL. For the CDR3, the DNA is TGCGCCAGCAGCCCACGACAGGCCCCAGAGACCCAGTACTTC. The encoded protein is CASSPRQAPETQYF.

This clone was seen once. The chain couples TRBV19 to TRBJ1-5; 12 bases agree with TRBD1. The length of the CDR3 is 17 residues. Germline V CDR1 and CDR2: LNHDA, SQIVND (reference sequence). V shed 4 bases and J 7 bases; nucleotides not matched to a gene: 11. The CDR3 is CASSTRVLGQGAQPQHF. Here the CDR3 DNA reads TGTGCCAGTAGTACCAGGGTCTTGGGACAGGGGGCCCAGCCCCAGCATTTT.